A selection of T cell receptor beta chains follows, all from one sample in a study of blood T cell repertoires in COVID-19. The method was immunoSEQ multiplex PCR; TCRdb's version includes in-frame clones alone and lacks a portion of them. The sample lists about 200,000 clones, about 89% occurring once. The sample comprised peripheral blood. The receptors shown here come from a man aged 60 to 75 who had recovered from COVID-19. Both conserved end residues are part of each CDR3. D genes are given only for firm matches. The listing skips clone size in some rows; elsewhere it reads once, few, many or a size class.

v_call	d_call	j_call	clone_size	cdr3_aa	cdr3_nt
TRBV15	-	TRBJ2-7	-	CATSTTRPGKAYEQYF	TGTGCCACCAGCACCACACGACCCGGGAAAGCCTACGAGCAGTACTTC
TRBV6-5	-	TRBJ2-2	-	CASSSRDTGELFF	TGTGCCAGCAGTTCCAGGGACACCGGGGAGCTGTTTTTT
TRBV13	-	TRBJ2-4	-	CASSQTGPAKNIQYF	TGTGCCAGCAGCCAGACAGGTCCAGCCAAAAACATTCAGTACTTC
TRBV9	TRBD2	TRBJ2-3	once	CASSVGVSGRAGTDTQYF	TGTGCCAGCAGCGTAGGGGTTAGCGGGAGGGCCGGCACAGATACGCAGTATTTT
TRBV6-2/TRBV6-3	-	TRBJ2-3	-	CASSYGSGTSFTDTQYF	TGTGCCAGCAGTTACGGCTCCGGGACATCATTCACAGATACGCAGTATTTT
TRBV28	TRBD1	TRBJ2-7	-	CASNTGGWYEQYF	TGTGCCAGCAACACAGGGGGCTGGTACGAGCAGTACTTC
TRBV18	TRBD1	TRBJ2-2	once	CASSPQGAGTGELFF	TGTGCCAGCTCACCGCAGGGGGCCGGCACCGGGGAGCTGTTTTTT
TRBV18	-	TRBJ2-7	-	CASSPRGESYEQYF	TGTGCCAGCTCACCACGGGGGGAATCCTACGAGCAGTACTTC
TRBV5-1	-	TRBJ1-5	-	CASSLGLSNQPQHF	TGCGCCAGCAGCTTGGGACTTAGCAATCAGCCCCAGCATTTT
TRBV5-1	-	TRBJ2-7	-	CASSLEGAGYEQYF	TGCGCCAGCAGCTTGGAAGGTGCGGGGTACGAGCAGTACTTC
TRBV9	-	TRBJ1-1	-	CASSVDTLDTEAFF	TGTGCCAGCAGCGTGGACACTTTGGACACTGAAGCTTTCTTT
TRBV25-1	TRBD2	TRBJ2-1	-	CASSEASGTYNEQFF	TGTGCCAGCAGTGAGGCTAGCGGCACCTACAATGAGCAGTTCTTC
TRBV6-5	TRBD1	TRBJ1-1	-	CASSYQRTGRNTEAFF	TGTGCCAGCAGTTACCAAAGGACAGGGAGGAACACTGAAGCTTTCTTT
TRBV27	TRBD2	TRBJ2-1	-	CASNEWGSGLGGRQFF	TGTGCCAGCAACGAGTGGGGGAGTGGCCTGGGAGGGAGGCAGTTCTTC
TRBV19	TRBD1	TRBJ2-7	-	CASSPTGGPYEQYF	TGTGCCAGTAGTCCCACAGGGGGCCCCTACGAGCAGTACTTC
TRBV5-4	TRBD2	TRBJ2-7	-	CASSPGGTYEQYF	TGTGCCAGCAGTCCGGGAGGGACCTACGAGCAGTACTTC
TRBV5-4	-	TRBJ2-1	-	CASSLELAFPNEQFF	TGTGCCAGCAGCTTGGAGCTAGCGTTTCCCAATGAGCAGTTCTTC
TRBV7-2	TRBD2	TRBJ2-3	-	CASSLTGTSPQDTQYF	TGTGCCAGCAGCTTAACCGGGACTAGCCCCCAGGATACGCAGTATTTT
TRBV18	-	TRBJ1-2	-	CASSEDPTAIYGYTF	TGTGCCAGCTCCGAGGATCCGACAGCTATTTATGGCTACACCTTC
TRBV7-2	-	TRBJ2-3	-	CASSPGGVTDTQYF	TGTGCCAGCAGCCCCGGAGGGGTCACAGATACGCAGTATTTT
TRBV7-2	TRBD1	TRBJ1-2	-	CASSSNRGRLHYGYTF	TGTGCCAGCAGCTCAAACAGGGGGCGCCTTCACTATGGCTACACCTTC
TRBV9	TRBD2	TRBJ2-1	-	CASSVRLAGGSSYNEQFF	TGTGCCAGCAGCGTAAGACTAGCGGGGGGTAGCTCCTACAATGAGCAGTTCTTC
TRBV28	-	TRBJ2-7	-	CASTSRGGIFSYEQYF	TGTGCCAGCACCTCTCGAGGCGGGATCTTCTCCTACGAGCAGTACTTC
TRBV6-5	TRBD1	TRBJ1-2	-	CASRGNRDSHGYTF	TGTGCCAGCAGGGGGAACCGGGACAGCCATGGCTACACCTTC
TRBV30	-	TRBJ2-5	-	CAWSADSWYQETQYF	TGTGCCTGGAGCGCGGACTCCTGGTACCAAGAGACCCAGTACTTC